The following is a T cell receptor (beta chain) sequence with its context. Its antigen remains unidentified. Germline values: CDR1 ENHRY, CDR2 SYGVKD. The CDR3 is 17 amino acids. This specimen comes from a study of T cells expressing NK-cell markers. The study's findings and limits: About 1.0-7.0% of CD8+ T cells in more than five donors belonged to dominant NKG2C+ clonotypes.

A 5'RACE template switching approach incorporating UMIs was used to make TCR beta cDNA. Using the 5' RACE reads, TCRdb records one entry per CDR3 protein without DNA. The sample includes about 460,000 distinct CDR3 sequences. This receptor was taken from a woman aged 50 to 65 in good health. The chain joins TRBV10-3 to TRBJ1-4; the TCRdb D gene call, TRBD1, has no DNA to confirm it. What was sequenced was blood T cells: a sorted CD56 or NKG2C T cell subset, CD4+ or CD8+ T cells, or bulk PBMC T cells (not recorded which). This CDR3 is CAISRQGAISTNEKLFF.